Shown below are 23 T cell receptor beta chains from a single sample sequenced in a study of blood T cell repertoires in COVID-19. Assay used: immunoSEQ multiplex PCR; TCRdb lists only in-frame clones, some missing. The data contain some 140,000 clones, under 95% of them singletons. Source material: peripheral blood. The receptors stem from a man aged 45-65 years with acute or convalescent COVID-19.

The rearrangement links TRBV30 to TRBJ2-2; 11 nucleotides match TRBD2. J lost 7 bases, V lost 2 bases, and 3 bases had no gene match. The germline CDR1 and CDR2 sequences are GTSNPN and SVGIG (reference sequence). The CDR3 is 14 residues long. The CDR3 DNA reads TGTGCCTGGAGTAGGCTAGCGGGGGGCGGGGAGCTGTTTTTT. Translated, it gives CAWSRLAGGGELFF.

In DNA form, the CDR3 reads TGTGCCAGCTCAAAGGGACAGGAGGACGAGCAGTACGTC. It is translated as CASSKGQEDEQYV. This chain uses TRBV18 with TRBJ2-7, with TRBD1 matching over 8 bases. The ends lost 5 bases at V and 5 bases at J; junction bases unmatched: 5. CDR1 and CDR2 from the germline V gene are KGHSH and LQKENI. The CDR3 has 13 residues.

This sequence joins TRBV28 and TRBJ1-2; 9 positions agree with TRBD1. The CDR3 length is 12 residues. Per the germline V gene, CDR1 is MDHEN and CDR2 is SYDVKM. J was trimmed by 8 bases and V by 8 bases; bases with no gene match: 6. The chain's CDR3 is CASETGGGGYTF. The DNA for the CDR3 is TGTGCCAGCGAGACAGGGGGAGGAGGCTACACCTTC.

The chain combines TRBV7-9 with TRBJ1-4; 8 bases map to TRBD1. The germline V gene encodes CDR1 SEHNR and CDR2 FQNEAQ (reference sequence). The CDR3 is 15 residues long. The V segment lost 5 bases and the J segment 5 bases; nucleotides outside the gene matches: 7. CDR3 nucleotides: TGTGCCAGCAGCCGCCAGGGACAGGCGAATGAAAAACTGTTTTTT. Its protein is CASSRQGQANEKLFF.

The rearrangement uses TRBV5-1 and TRBJ2-2; D not resolved. In germline, CDR1 is SGHRS, CDR2 YFSETQ. Trimming pared 0 bases from V and 1 base from J, leaving 10 bases between. This CDR3 is 16 amino acids long. The CDR3 DNA follows: TGCGCCAGCAGCTTGGGAGCAAGACAGAACACCGGGGAGCTGTTTTTT. It encodes CASSLGARQNTGELFF.

This clone was detected once. The rearrangement uses TRBV6-2 or TRBV6-3 and TRBJ2-1, with D possibly TRBD1 on 6 matching bases. V was pared by 6 bases and J by 15 bases, with 18 bases between. The V gene's germline CDR1 is MNHEY and CDR2 SVGEGT. The CDR3 has 12 residues. The CDR3 reads CASSNRAGLPFF. The CDR3 DNA is TGTGCCAGCAGCAACAGGGCCGGTCTGCCGTTCTTC.

This chain joins TRBV3-1 (or the pseudogene TRBV3-2) and TRBJ2-4; 10 nucleotides align to TRBD2. This CDR3 has 16 amino acids. The germline gives CDR1 LGHDT, CDR2 YNNKEL (reference sequence). V shed 1 base, J shed 3 bases, and the junction held 3 bases outside the gene matches. CDR3 coding DNA: TGTGCCAGCAGCCAAGGGCTAGCGGGAGTCAAAAACATTCAGTACTTC. It specifies CASSQGLAGVKNIQYF.

The V and J genes are TRBV18 and TRBJ1-2; the match to TRBD1 covers 7 bases. CDR1 and CDR2 from the germline V gene are KGHSH and LQKENI. The CDR3 contains 15 residues. V lost 6 bases and J lost 4; bases outside the gene matches: 11. The CDR3 region is CASSTGVNEVYGYTF. The CDR3, as DNA: TGTGCCAGCTCTACAGGGGTTAACGAAGTCTATGGCTACACCTTC.

This clone was found once. CDR3 DNA sequence: TGCAGCGTTGGACCGGGACTAGCGGGGGCCAGCTCCTACAATGAGCAGTTCTTC. This gives the protein CSVGPGLAGASSYNEQFF. This sequence joins TRBV29-1 and TRBJ2-1; TRBD2 aligns across 14 bases. The CDR3 covers 18 residues. Looked up from germline, CDR1 is SQVTM and CDR2 is ANQGSEA. The V segment lost 4 bases and the J segment 0 bases; nucleotides outside the gene matches: 8.

The rearrangement joins TRBV4-3 to TRBJ1-2; 7 bases fit TRBD1. Per the germline V gene, CDR1 is LGHNA and CDR2 is YSLEER. The CDR3 is 15 amino acids. Unmatched junction bases numbered 8, after V lost 2 bases and J lost 5 bases. CDR3 protein: CASSQPGQGDYGYTF. CDR3 nucleotides: TGCGCCAGCAGCCAACCGGGCCAGGGGGATTATGGCTACACCTTC.

The chain carries TRBV5-1 and TRBJ2-7; 8 nucleotides agree with TRBD1. With V trimmed by 7 bases and J by 2 bases, 8 bases remained unmatched. The CDR3 has 14 residues. CDR1 is SGHRS and CDR2 is YFSETQ in the germline V gene. The chain's CDR3 is CASRPGTGAYEQYF. The CDR3 region has the DNA TGCGCCAGCCGCCCCGGGACAGGAGCCTACGAGCAGTACTTC.

The chain uses TRBV7-2 and TRBJ1-5, with D perhaps matching TRBD1 (5 bases). The germline V gene encodes CDR1 SGHTA and CDR2 FQGNSA. V was shortened by 1 base and J by 5 bases, with 6 bases between the two germline ends. This CDR3 has 13 residues. CDR3 sequence: CASSLGRDQPQHF. As DNA, the CDR3 is TGTGCCAGCAGCTTAGGCAGGGATCAGCCCCAGCATTTT. The full variable domain, completed using reference TRBV7-2 and TRBJ1-5, is GAGVSQSPSNKVTEKGKDVELRCDPISGHTALYWYRQSLGQGLEFLIYFQGNSAPDKSGLPSDRFSAERTGGSVSTLTIQRTQQEDSAVYLCASSLGRDQPQHFGDGTRLSIL.

The V and J genes are TRBV5-1 and TRBJ1-5; D is unresolved. This CDR3 is built from 16 residues. Trimming cost V 6 bases and J 2 bases, with 18 bases left between them. CDR1 is SGHRS, CDR2 YFSETQ, per germline. CDR3 DNA sequence: TGCGCCAGCAAACCGGATGAGGGAAGCGGCAATCAGCCCCAGCATTTT. This translates into CASKPDEGSGNQPQHF.

The V call is TRBV18, the J call TRBJ2-2; D uncertain. There are 15 residues in the CDR3. V dropped 2 bases and J dropped 2 bases, with 9 bases sitting between them. The germline V gene encodes CDR1 KGHSH and CDR2 LQKENI. DNA for the CDR3: TGTGCCAGCTCACCAATTGGAGATAACACCGGGGAGCTGTTTTTT. It yields the protein CASSPIGDNTGELFF.

The CDR3 reads CASSQLGGRGGNEQFF. The DNA of the CDR3 is TGTGCCAGCAGCCAATTAGGCGGGAGGGGGGGCAATGAGCAGTTCTTC. The V call is TRBV14, the J call TRBJ2-1; TRBD2 matches at 9 bases. CDR3 length equals 16 residues. CDR1 and CDR2 (germline): SGHDN, FVKESK. V lost 2 bases and J lost 6; bases outside the gene matches: 8.

V and J are TRBV2 and TRBJ2-5; D perhaps matches TRBD2 (6 bases). The germline V gene encodes CDR1 SNHLY and CDR2 FYNNEI. The CDR3 is 14 residues long. Trimming cost V 5 bases and J 3 bases, with 13 bases left between them. DNA of the CDR3: TGTGCCAGCAGTTTCGCTAGCGTTAAAGAGACCCAGTACTTC. Residues: CASSFASVKETQYF.

The chain uses TRBV3-1 (or the pseudogene TRBV3-2) and TRBJ2-6; maybe TRBD2 (5 bases). Germline CDR1 LGHDT, CDR2 YNNKEL (reference sequence). Trimming left V 0 bases short and J 0 bases short, with 9 bases between. This CDR3 contains 17 residues. The CDR3 region is CASSQDYGISGANVLTF. CDR3 bases: TGTGCCAGCAGCCAAGATTACGGGATCTCTGGGGCCAACGTCCTGACTTTC.

The CDR3 loop reads CASSLLAGGLTDTQYF. The CDR3, as DNA: TGTGCCAGCAGCTTACTAGCGGGGGGCCTCACAGATACGCAGTATTTT. The genes are TRBV7-9 and TRBJ2-3, with TRBD2 matching over 11 bases. Germline V gene data show CDR1 as SEHNR and CDR2 as FQNEAQ (reference sequence). The CDR3 totals 16 residues. V trimming: 2 bases; J trimming: 2 bases; junction bases outside the gene matches: 3. The entire variable domain, with the rest obtained from reference TRBV7-9 and TRBJ2-3, is as follows: DTGVSQNPRHKITKRGQNVTFRCDPISEHNRLYWYRQTLGQGPEFLTYFQNEAQLEKSRLLSDRFSAERPKGSFSTLEIQRTEQGDSAMYLCASSLLAGGLTDTQYFGPGTRLTVL.

This clone was seen a single time. The rearrangement uses TRBV5-6 and TRBJ1-2, with D possibly matching TRBD1 (6 bases). Germline values: CDR1 SGHDT, CDR2 YYEEEE. The CDR3 length is 13 residues. The ends were cut back, 4 bases at V and 2 bases at J, with 9 bases in the middle. The CDR3 nucleotides are TGTGCCAGCAGCCCTGGACAGAACTATGGCTACACCTTC. Translated, it gives CASSPGQNYGYTF.

The chain employs TRBV28 and TRBJ1-2; a weak D match, TRBD1 (6 bases). The V and J ends lost 7 bases and 5 bases respectively, with 14 bases between them. The CDR3 consists of 13 residues. Germline V lookup: CDR1 MDHEN, CDR2 SYDVKM. The CDR3 bases are TGTGCCAGCACCCACGGACAGCCTTATGGCTACACCTTC. This codes for CASTHGQPYGYTF.

The chain carries TRBV3-1 (or the pseudogene TRBV3-2) and TRBJ2-5, with D possibly matching TRBD2 (5 bases). Trimming pared 2 bases from V and 9 bases from J, leaving 13 bases between. CDR1 is LGHDT, CDR2 YNNKEL, per germline (reference sequence). The CDR3 is made up of 13 amino acids. CDR3 nucleotides: TGTGCCAGCAGCCAACAACCGCCCGGGGCCCAGTACTTC. Protein: CASSQQPPGAQYF.

CDR3: CASSEGGGYTF. The DNA for the CDR3 is TGTGCCAGCAGTGAGGGTGGGGGCTACACCTTC. V gene TRBV27 combines with J gene TRBJ1-2; D is unresolved. Deletions cut 5 bases from V and 8 bases from J, with 9 bases between. The CDR3 is made up of 11 amino acids. Looked up from germline, CDR1 is MNHEY and CDR2 is SMNVEV (reference sequence).

CDR3 DNA: TGTGCCAGCAGCTTAAAAGCGGGGAACCTTAATGAGCAGTTCTTC. This translates into CASSLKAGNLNEQFF. The rearrangement joins TRBV7-9 to TRBJ2-1, with TRBD2 matching 7 bases. The CDR3 sequence is 15 residues long. Trimming at V came to 2 bases and at J to 7 bases, leaving 8 bases not matched to a gene. Germline lookup yields CDR1 SEHNR and CDR2 FQNEAQ (reference sequence).